This T cell receptor beta chain was obtained from a study of cytomegalovirus exposure and HLA in healthy donors (dated by TCRdb to about 2017). With regard to the full study: In an earlier analysis of 550 to 750 of the donors, under 300 Gb of sequence data and about 110 million unique TCR beta sequences from 180 million or so T cells were reported. All discovery cohort repertoires had been generated on a single sequencing platform. Among around 400 genotyped donors of the cohort, an average of approximately 240,000 unique TCR beta nucleotide sequences was sequenced per donor, of which roughly 17% were non-productive. In a later genetic analysis, genome-wide SNP genotypes for about three fifths of the roughly 670 donors were used, and that subset was treated as a discovery cohort. Roughly five DR-DQ haplotypes were treated as single units for association and clustering because of strong linkage in the cohort. Around 320 gigabases of sequencing data and tens of millions of unique TCR sequences were included in an early release covering about 600 HLA-typed donors. An earlier analysis of 500 to 650 of the donors applied high-throughput TCR beta sequencing to assess whether each TCR beta V gene segment acted as functional or pseudogenic. HLA typing included class I and class II loci at four-digit resolution. A later analysis re-examined previously published TCR beta repertoires from hundreds of donors and added high-resolution HLA genotyping to investigate patterns of TCR occurrence. To predict cytomegalovirus infection status, the study brought together high-throughput TCR immunosequencing, statistical association of individual TCRs with disease status, and machine learning. The study aimed to test whether cataloging public T cell receptors could reveal signatures of past pathogen exposure. The study profiled the T cell repertoires of hundreds of subjects by immunosequencing and related them to cytomegalovirus serostatus. Of the roughly 400 genotyped donors, approximately 82% fell in the genetic ancestry cluster associated with self-reported Caucasian donors. The later analysis used no new phenotypic data to find candidate immune exposures, relying instead on TCR beta sequences and their occurrence across donors. Alongside the repertoire data, information on donor age, sex, ethnicity and CMV serostatus was compiled. The number of donors typed differed by locus, with roughly 620-630 for A, B, C, DRB1 and DQB1, over 500 for DQA1, over 600 for DPA1, and around 430 for DPB1. A separate validation cohort of roughly 130 different subjects was used in addition to the approximately 670-subject first cohort.

Broader findings and caveats from the paper: When HLA alleles, especially DR and DQ, strongly co-occurred, TCR associations were difficult to assign to individual alleles. In a later analysis, HLA-associated TCR beta chains showed more clonal expansion and lower generation probabilities than non-associated chains that were equally common. In both the original and validation cohorts, the classifier was reported to diagnose cytomegalovirus status with high specificity and sensitivity. Because HLA typing was unavailable for some donors at each locus, only the typed subset was used in association tests. An earlier analysis of approximately 540 of the donors showed that most TCR beta V segments appeared in productive rearrangements either about 90% or about 30% of the time, which broadly matched IMGT annotations. A cluster of highly shared sequence variants was judged likely to be a technical artifact of the sequencing pipeline. The cohort was sequenced for TCR beta chains only, and without alpha or paired-chain data the features that could be detected were limited. The only immune exposure information available for the cohort was CMV serostatus. Because counts were too low, around 18 rarely observed V segments, including chromosome 9 orphons, were left out of the earlier analysis of 500 to 650 of the donors. A few of the identified cytomegalovirus-associated TCR beta chains were confirmed in vitro to be specific for cytomegalovirus antigens. A later genetic analysis associated a missense DCLRE1C variant with V-gene and J-gene trimming of TCR beta chains, and an independent cohort replicated the association. According to the authors, the approach could potentially be generalized to other disease states and immunological phenotypes. Because the 87-base-pair reads could not distinguish some IMGT-functional V segments, including TRBV6-2 and TRBV6-3, those segments were excluded. In a later genetic analysis, fewer N-insertions in productive TCRs were reported among donors in an Asian-associated ancestry cluster than the roughly 700-donor mean. In a later analysis, about 17,000 TCR beta sequences were associated with specific HLA alleles at a false discovery rate of 0.05. The study listed 170 or so TCR beta chains as associated with cytomegalovirus. Linkage disequilibrium might explain the correlated functional status among segregating V segments, but an unknown experimental factor could not be excluded. In a later analysis, the rate of TCR association differed among HLA loci, with DRB1 alleles having the most associated TCRs and HLA-C alleles having the fewest. Several of the top co-occurrence clusters appeared to be linked to parvovirus B19, influenza, CMV and Epstein-Barr virus, according to a later analysis. A further reported finding was that TCR beta sequences accurately predicted the HLA-A and HLA-B alleles for most subjects in the first cohort. The presence/absence analyses assumed that sequencing depth was roughly uniform across donors, and that assumption may not be true. Most TCR sequences were seen in very few donors, while some public TCRs were found in many individuals. In a later analysis, most CMV-associated TCR beta chains were found to appear HLA-restricted, with HLA associations seemingly driven largely by CMV exposure.

The germline V gene (reference sequence) sets CDR1 to SEHNR and CDR2 to FQNEAQ. There are 18 amino acids in the CDR3, from cysteine to phenylalanine inclusive. Only the CDR3 DNA stays, 54 bases, in frame from base 1. Trimming removed 1 base from V and 6 bases from J; the gene matches leave 10 bases unexplained. Library preparation employed the immunoSEQ multiplex PCR assay. For the multiplex PCR, a mixture combining 60 forward primers for TCR Vbeta segments and 13 reverse primers for TCR Jbeta segments was used. Amplification of the CDR3 region of rearranged TCR beta genes was performed with a multiplex PCR assay on genomic DNA. The Illumina HiSeq System was used to sequence the amplified TCR beta libraries as 87-base-pair reads. From the authors' description of their analysis: A later analysis counted approximately 74 million unique TCR beta chains across the 700 or so repertoires, and some 11 million of these chains were shared by at least two donors. To remove PCR and sequencing errors, raw reads were error-corrected and collapsed into unique sequences using a nearest-neighbor algorithm that merged closely related sequences. To assign V, D and J gene segments, CDR3 sequences were aligned to IMGT reference sequences. For a sequence to be retained, a match of at least six nucleotides was required to both a V gene segment and a J gene segment. Rearrangements were classified as productive when the CDR3 lacked stop codons and remained in frame with V and J, and all other rearrangements were classified as non-productive. Following IMGT convention, CDR3 was defined as the stretch from the second conserved V-encoded cysteine to the conserved J-encoded phenylalanine. Sequences without an unambiguous match to a single V gene segment were excluded from the earlier analysis of approximately 600 of the donors. In an earlier analysis of around 590 of the donors, a V segment was called functional when productive rearrangements were above 56.7%, and segregating when the standard deviation between donors exceeded 5%. A statistical classification framework was developed to diagnose cytomegalovirus status using the catalog of TCR beta chain sequences. In a later analysis, V and J genes were assigned by comparing TCR nucleotide sequences against IMGT/GENE-DB human TR gene sequences. In a later analysis, CDR3 sequences and most-parsimonious VDJ recombination scenarios were assigned using the TCRdist pipeline. In a later analysis, every TCR beta chain was defined by the combination of its CDR3 amino acid sequence and its V-gene family, and reads without a unique V-gene family were dropped. As a way to deal with suspected cross-contamination and a sequencing artifact, a later analysis dropped 450 to 600 nucleotide sequences that were highly shared and had low generation probability. In a later analysis, a clonal expansion index for each public chain was calculated from normalized within-repertoire ranks of inferred template counts. In a later analysis, generation probabilities were computed with a VDJ recombination model fitted to out-of-frame rearrangements, and the resulting probabilities were checked against IGoR. Hypergeometric tests were used in a later analysis to score TCR-TCR, TCR-HLA and TCR-CMV co-occurrence, with a repertoire-size bias correction applied to the TCR pairs. In a later analysis, false discovery rates were estimated by permuting HLA or CMV assignments 20 times. In a later analysis, co-occurring TCRs were grouped using DBSCAN, with TCRdist sequence similarity added in when clustering inside HLA-allele-positive subsets. Co-occurrence clustering excluded repertoires with fewer than 30,000 or more than 120,000 public chains, plus five with anomalous nucleotide sharing. The immuneACCESS repertoire file appears here via TCRdb, limited to in-frame rearrangements. These files lack a portion of the clones; in checked studies, under half of the deficit traces to unresolved V genes, and the cause of the others is not known. V, J and clone size are those of that table, while D and trimming were read from the DNA. Recorded for this sample are about 210,000 clones; 82% of them occurred a single time. The leading ten clones occupy approximately 5.7% of the sample.

Of note for this clone: Its target antigen remains unknown. The record has no base qualities; no much larger clone is one base away.

The cohort comprised 550 to 700 healthy bone marrow donors. At the time of sampling, all cohort members were nominally healthy, though unrecorded immune exposures were likely present. The donor tested CMV seropositive, placing the donor among the 250 to 350 seropositive members of the cohort. A peripheral blood sample was collected from each donor, and TCR beta sequencing was performed on peripheral blood mononuclear cells. The Qiagen DNeasy Blood Extraction Kit was used to extract genomic DNA from the blood cell samples. This clonotype was obtained from a middle-aged man in good health and CMV-seropositive. The chain couples TRBV7-9 to TRBJ2-1, and 12 junctional nucleotides match TRBD2. Sequencing was carried out using PBMCs. The CDR3: CASSLEALSSGGGNEQFF. Read as DNA, the sequence is TGTGCCAGCAGCTTAGAAGCCCTCTCTAGCGGGGGGGGCAATGAGCAGTTCTTC.